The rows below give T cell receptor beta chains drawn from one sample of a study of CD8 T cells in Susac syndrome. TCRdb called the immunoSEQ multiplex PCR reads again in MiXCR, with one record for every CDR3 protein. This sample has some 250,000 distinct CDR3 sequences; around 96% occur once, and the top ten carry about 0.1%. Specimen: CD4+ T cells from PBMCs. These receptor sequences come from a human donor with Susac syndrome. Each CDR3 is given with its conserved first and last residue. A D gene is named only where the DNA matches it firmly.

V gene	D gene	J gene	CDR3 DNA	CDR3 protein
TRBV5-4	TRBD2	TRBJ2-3	TGTGCCAGCAGCCAACGGACTAGCGGGAGTGCAGATACGCAGTATTTT	CASSQRTSGSADTQYF
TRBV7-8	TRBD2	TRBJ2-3	TGTGCCAGCAGCTCAGGACTAGGACCTCCAGATACGCAGTATTTT	CASSSGLGPPDTQYF
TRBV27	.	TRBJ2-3	TGTGCCAGCAGTCCCCTAGGGACCCCAAGCACAGATACGCAGTATTTT	CASSPLGTPSTDTQYF
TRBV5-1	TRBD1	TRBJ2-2	TGCGCCAGCAGCTCGGGACAGGGTGACACCGGGGAGCTGTTTTTT	CASSSGQGDTGELFF
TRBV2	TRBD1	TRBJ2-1	TGTGCCAGCAGTCGACAGGGGATGGGCAATGAGCAGTTCTTC	CASSRQGMGNEQFF
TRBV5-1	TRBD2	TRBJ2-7	TGCGCCAGCAGCTCCGGACTAGCGGGTCCACCAACCTCCTACGAGCAGTACTTC	CASSSGLAGPPTSYEQYF
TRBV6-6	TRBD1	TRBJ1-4	TGTGCCAGCAGGAGCGGGACAGGGGGCGAAAAACTGTTTTTT	CASRSGTGGEKLFF
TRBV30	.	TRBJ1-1	TGTGCCTGGAGCTCGGTAGCAGGCGGGCACACTGAAGCTTTCTTT	CAWSSVAGGHTEAFF
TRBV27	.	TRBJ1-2	TGTGCCAGCAGTTCCCCCGGCAAGTACGGTGGCTACACCTTC	CASSSPGKYGGYTF
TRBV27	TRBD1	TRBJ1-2	TGTGCCAGCAGTTACTCTCGGACAGGGAGGTCTGGCTACACCTTC	CASSYSRTGRSGYTF
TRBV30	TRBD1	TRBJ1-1	TGTGCCTGGAGTGTGCGGGGACAGGATTTTCATCGTAACGGGTCAGAAGCTTTCTTT	CAWSVRGQDFHRNGSEAFF
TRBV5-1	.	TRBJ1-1	TGCGCCAGCAGCGGGGGCCGGGGGAACACTGAAGCTTTCTTT	CASSGGRGNTEAFF
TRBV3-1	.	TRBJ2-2	TGTGCCAGCAGCCCCTCGCGACTGGGAAACACCGGGGAGCTGTTTTTT	CASSPSRLGNTGELFF